These T cell receptor beta chains were read from a single sample in a study of blood T cell repertoires in COVID-19. TCRdb's copy holds only in-frame clones and misses some; the assay was immunoSEQ multiplex PCR. The table shows more than 100,000 clones, with 85% to 90% occurring only once. The sequenced sample consisted of peripheral blood. These receptors were collected from a woman in her fifties or sixties with active or convalescent COVID-19. The CDR3 runs from the conserved cysteine through the conserved F or W. Fields, in order: D gene, clone size, V gene, J gene, CDR3 DNA, CDR3 protein. A D gene is named only where the DNA matches it firmly. Clone size is stated in some rows and not others, as once, few, many or a class when expanded.

>TRBD2|NA|TRBV5-1|TRBJ2-1
TGCGCCAGCAGCTTCGTAGCGGGAGGGGGTGTCGATGAGCAGTTCTTC
CASSFVAGGGVDEQFF
>NA|NA|TRBV7-2|TRBJ2-3
TGTGCCAGCAGCCGGAAACTAGCCCTCACAGATACGCAGTATTTT
CASSRKLALTDTQYF
>TRBD1|few|TRBV28|TRBJ1-1
TGTGCCAGCAGTTTGGAGGTCGACAGGGGGCAGGGGAACACTGAAGCTTTCTTT
CASSLEVDRGQGNTEAFF
>TRBD2|NA|TRBV6-6|TRBJ2-3
TGTGCCAGCAGTCGACTAGCGGGGGGCACAGATACGCAGTATTTT
CASSRLAGGTDTQYF
>TRBD2|NA|TRBV7-8|TRBJ2-5
TGTGCCAGCAGCTTATCTAGCGGGAGAGCGCAGGTGGAGGGGAGCCAGTACTTC
CASSLSSGRAQVEGSQYF
>TRBD2|NA|TRBV6-5|TRBJ2-1
TGTGCCACCACACTTCCCGGGAGGGCCATTCATGAGCAGTTCTTC
CATTLPGRAIHEQFF
>TRBD2|NA|TRBV7-3|TRBJ2-1
TGTGCCAGCAGCTCCACCGGGACTAGCGGCTCCTACAATGAGCAGTTCTTC
CASSSTGTSGSYNEQFF
>NA|NA|TRBV5-4|TRBJ1-1
TGTGCCAGCACCCACACCGGCGGGATGAACACTGAAGCTTTCTTT
CASTHTGGMNTEAFF
>TRBD1|NA|TRBV27|TRBJ1-1
TGTGCCAGCAGTCCGACAGGGCTACGAACTGAAGCTTTCTTT
CASSPTGLRTEAFF
>TRBD1|NA|TRBV3-1/TRBV3-2|TRBJ1-2
TGTGCCAGCAGGGACAGGGGTTACTATGGCTACACCTTC
CASRDRGYYGYTF
>NA|NA|TRBV10-3|TRBJ2-3
TGTGCCATCAGAGCAGGGTTTTCGGGTCGGGCAGATACGCAGTATTTT
CAIRAGFSGRADTQYF
>TRBD2|NA|TRBV9|TRBJ2-3
TGTGCCAGCAGCGTAGCCAGCGGGAGGGCCGGCGATACGCAGTATTTT
CASSVASGRAGDTQYF
>TRBD1|NA|TRBV30|TRBJ1-4
TGTGCCTGGAGTGCAGGGGGCTGGAAACTGTTTTTT
CAWSAGGWKLFF
>NA|once|TRBV19|TRBJ2-5
TGTGCCAGTAGTATGTCCAGGGCGGAGACCCAGTACTTC
CASSMSRAETQYF
>NA|few|TRBV6-5|TRBJ1-1
TGTGCCAGCAATCCGAGAATGAACACTGAAGCTTTCTTT
CASNPRMNTEAFF
>NA|NA|TRBV30|TRBJ1-6
TGTGCCTGGAGGGGGCAGTCCTATAATTCACCCCTCCACTTT
CAWRGQSYNSPLHF
>TRBD1|NA|TRBV5-5|TRBJ2-2
TGTGCCAGCAGCCCCGGTCAGGGGGCTTTATCCGGGGAGCTGTTTTTT
CASSPGQGALSGELFF
>NA|NA|TRBV6-1|TRBJ1-6
TGTGCCAGCAGTGAAGCGGCACAGGGCTTACTACCCCTCCACTTT
CASSEAAQGLLPLHF
>NA|NA|TRBV28|TRBJ2-7
TGTGCCAGCAGTCTAAGAACCTACGAGCAGTACTTC
CASSLRTYEQYF
>NA|NA|TRBV27|TRBJ1-4
TGTGCCAGCAGTCCCGTGGGGGGAGGTGAAAAACTGTTTTTT
CASSPVGGGEKLFF
>TRBD1|NA|TRBV28|TRBJ1-2
TGTGCCAGCGTACTTCTTGCAGGGGGGAAGGGGAGCTATGGCTACACCTTC
CASVLLAGGKGSYGYTF
>TRBD2|NA|TRBV9|TRBJ2-3
TGTGCCAGCAGCCCCCGACTAGCGGGAGCAGATACGCAGTATTTT
CASSPRLAGADTQYF
>NA|NA|TRBV21-1|TRBJ2-6
TGTGCCAGCAGCAAAGAGAGATTGGTAAAAACTCATATTAGCTCTGGGGCCAACGTCCTGACTTTC
CASSKERLVKTHISSGANVLTF
>NA|NA|TRBV25-1|TRBJ1-1
TGTGCCAGCAGTGGCGGTACTGAAGCTTTCTTT
CASSGGTEAFF
>NA|few|TRBV28|TRBJ1-6
TGTGCCAGCAGTTCAACAGGGATTTCCTATAATTCACCCCTCCACTTT
CASSSTGISYNSPLHF
>TRBD2|NA|TRBV6-2/TRBV6-3|TRBJ2-5
TGTGCCAGCACCCCCCACCGGCGGGAGGGCCAAGAGACCCAGTACTTC
CASTPHRREGQETQYF
>TRBD2|NA|TRBV19|TRBJ2-7
TGTGCCAGTAGTATTACCGGGACTAGCGGCGTGTACGAGCAGTACTTC
CASSITGTSGVYEQYF
>TRBD2|once|TRBV7-3|TRBJ2-7
TGTGCCAGCAGTCCGGCTGATGCGGGAGCGGGCGAGCAGTACTTC
CASSPADAGAGEQYF
>TRBD1|NA|TRBV15|TRBJ2-2
TGTGCCACCAGCAGTCTTCCGGGACAGGTGTTCACCGGGGAGCTGTTTTTT
CATSSLPGQVFTGELFF
>TRBD1|NA|TRBV9|TRBJ1-1
TGTGCCAGCAGCGTCGGGACAGGTTGGGTGAACACTGAAGCTTTCTTT
CASSVGTGWVNTEAFF
>TRBD1|NA|TRBV5-4|TRBJ1-1
TGTGCCAGCAGCTTAACCGGGACAGGGGCTGAAGCTTTCTTT
CASSLTGTGAEAFF
>TRBD1|NA|TRBV6-2/TRBV6-3|TRBJ2-7
TGTGCCAGCAGTTCGCGTAAGGACAGGGCGTACGAGCAGTACTTC
CASSSRKDRAYEQYF
>TRBD1|once|TRBV28|TRBJ1-2
TGTGCCAGCAGTTCCCATCCCGGGACAGGGAATGGCTACACCTTC
CASSSHPGTGNGYTF
>TRBD1|NA|TRBV28|TRBJ2-7
TGTGCCAGCAGAACCGGGACAGGGGCATCGGGTGTCTACGAGCAGTACTTC
CASRTGTGASGVYEQYF
>NA|NA|TRBV30|TRBJ1-1
TGTGCCTGGAATCAGGACAGTCCGAACACTGAAGCTTTCTTT
CAWNQDSPNTEAFF
>NA|NA|TRBV27|TRBJ2-3
TGTGCCAGCTATACTGACGGGACTAGCACAGATACGCAGTATTTT
CASYTDGTSTDTQYF
>NA|NA|TRBV12-3/TRBV12-4|TRBJ2-3
TGTGCCAGCAGTTCTACAGATACGCAGTATTTT
CASSSTDTQYF
>NA|NA|TRBV4-1|TRBJ2-7
TGCGCCAGCAGCCAAGTTGGCGGGTACGAGCAGTACTTC
CASSQVGGYEQYF
>NA|NA|TRBV1|TRBJ2-7
TGCACCAGCAGCCTCAGACTAGCGAGGGAGAACGAGCAGTACTTC
CTSSLRLARENEQYF
>TRBD2|NA|TRBV6-2/TRBV6-3|TRBJ2-7
TGTGCCAGCAGTTACGAGGGCGGGAGGTTCTACGAGCAGTACTTC
CASSYEGGRFYEQYF
>NA|NA|TRBV20-1|TRBJ2-7
TGCAGTGCTAACAAGTTGAACGAGCAGTACTTC
CSANKLNEQYF
>TRBD2|NA|TRBV6-5|TRBJ2-7
TGTGCCAACGGACTAGCGGGAGTCCACGAGCAGTACTTC
CANGLAGVHEQYF
>TRBD1|NA|TRBV2|TRBJ1-4
TGTGCCAGCAGAAATCAACCAGGGACAGCAACTAATGAAAAACTGTTTTTT
CASRNQPGTATNEKLFF
>TRBD2|once|TRBV14|TRBJ2-7
TGTGCCAGCAGCCAAGTTTCCGGGGGGAGCTACGAGCAGTACTTC
CASSQVSGGSYEQYF
>NA|NA|TRBV7-8|TRBJ2-7
TGTGCCAGCAGTCTCCCCCGCGGGGCCCCTTCCTACGAGCAGTACTTC
CASSLPRGAPSYEQYF
>NA|NA|TRBV4-3|TRBJ2-1
TGCGCCAGCAGCCAAGATAGCAGCGACAATGAGCAGTTCTTC
CASSQDSSDNEQFF
>NA|NA|TRBV9|TRBJ2-1
TGTGCCAGCAGCGTAGGAGGGAGCGCCTACAATGAGCAGTTCTTC
CASSVGGSAYNEQFF
>NA|NA|TRBV24-1|TRBJ1-5
TGTGCCACCAGTGATTCCTCTCAGCCCCAGCATTTT
CATSDSSQPQHF